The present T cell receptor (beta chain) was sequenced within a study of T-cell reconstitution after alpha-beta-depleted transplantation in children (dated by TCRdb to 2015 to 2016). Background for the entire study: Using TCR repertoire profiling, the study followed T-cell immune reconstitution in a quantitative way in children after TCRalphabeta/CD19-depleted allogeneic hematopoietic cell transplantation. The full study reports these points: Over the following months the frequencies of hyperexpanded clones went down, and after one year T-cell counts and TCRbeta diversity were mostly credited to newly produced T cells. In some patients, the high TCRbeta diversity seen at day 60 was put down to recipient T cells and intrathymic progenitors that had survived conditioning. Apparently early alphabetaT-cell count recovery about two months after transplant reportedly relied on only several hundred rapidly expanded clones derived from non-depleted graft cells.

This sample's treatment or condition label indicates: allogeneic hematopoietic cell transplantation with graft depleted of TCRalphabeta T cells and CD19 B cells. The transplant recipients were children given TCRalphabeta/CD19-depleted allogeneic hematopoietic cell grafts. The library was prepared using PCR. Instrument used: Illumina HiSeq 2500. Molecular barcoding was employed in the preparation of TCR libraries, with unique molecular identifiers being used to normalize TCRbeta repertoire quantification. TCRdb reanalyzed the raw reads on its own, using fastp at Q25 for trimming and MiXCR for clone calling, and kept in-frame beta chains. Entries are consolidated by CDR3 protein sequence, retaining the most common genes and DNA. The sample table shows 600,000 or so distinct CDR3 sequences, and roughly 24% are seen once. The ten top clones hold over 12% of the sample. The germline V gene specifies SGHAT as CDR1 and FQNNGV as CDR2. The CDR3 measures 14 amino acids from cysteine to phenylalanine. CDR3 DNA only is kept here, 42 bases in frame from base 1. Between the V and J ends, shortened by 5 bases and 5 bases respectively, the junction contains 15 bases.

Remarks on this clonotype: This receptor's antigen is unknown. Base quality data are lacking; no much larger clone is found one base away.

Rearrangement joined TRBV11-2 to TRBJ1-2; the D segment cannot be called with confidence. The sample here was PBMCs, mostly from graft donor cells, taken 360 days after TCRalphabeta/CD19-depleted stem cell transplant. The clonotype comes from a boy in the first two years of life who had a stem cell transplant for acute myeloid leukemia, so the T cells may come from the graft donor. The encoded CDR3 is CASSPLPQQYGYTF. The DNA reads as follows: TGTGCCAGCAGCCCCTTACCTCAACAATATGGCTACACCTTC.